This T cell receptor (beta chain) came from a study of cytomegalovirus exposure and HLA in healthy donors. Whole-study results and caveats: Reportedly, diagnosis of cytomegalovirus status by the classifier showed high specificity and sensitivity. Cytomegalovirus-associated TCR beta chains were listed, numbering around 150. In a later analysis, first-cohort TCR clusters were found to tend to co-occur in the 100 to 150 validation repertoires.

Profiling relied on immunoSEQ multiplex PCR, and the TCRdb table lists in-frame clones only, not all of them. The sample contains 150,000 to 200,000 clones, 86% of which appear only once. About this clone: What it recognizes is unknown.

The TCR sequence derives from a woman younger than 30 in good health and CMV-seronegative. Sequences were obtained from PBMCs.

The DNA for the CDR3 is TGTGCCAGCAGTGTCATCATCACTCAGGACTATGGCTACACCTTC. Amino acids: CASSVIITQDYGYTF. The chain employs TRBV6-1 and TRBJ1-2; no reliable D call. This CDR3 comprises 15 residues. Trimming took 4 bases from V and 3 from J, leaving 15 bases between them. Germline CDR1 and CDR2: MNHNS and SASEGT.